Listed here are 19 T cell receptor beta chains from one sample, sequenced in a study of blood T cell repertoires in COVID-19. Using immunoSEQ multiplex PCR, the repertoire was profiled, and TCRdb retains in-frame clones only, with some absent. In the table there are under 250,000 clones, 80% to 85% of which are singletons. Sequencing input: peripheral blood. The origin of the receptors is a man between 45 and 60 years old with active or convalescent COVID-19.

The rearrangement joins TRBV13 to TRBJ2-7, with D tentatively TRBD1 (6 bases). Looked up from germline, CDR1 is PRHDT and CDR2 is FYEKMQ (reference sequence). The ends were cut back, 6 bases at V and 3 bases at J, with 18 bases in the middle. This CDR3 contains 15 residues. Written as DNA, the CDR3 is TGTGCCAGCAGTCAGGGTCAGGGGAGCTACTACGAGCAGTACTTC. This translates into CASSQGQGSYYEQYF.

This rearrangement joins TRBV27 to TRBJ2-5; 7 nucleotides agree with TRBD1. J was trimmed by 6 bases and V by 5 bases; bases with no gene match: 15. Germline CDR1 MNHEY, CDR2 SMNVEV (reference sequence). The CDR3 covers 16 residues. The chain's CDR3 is CASSPPTGTASKTQYF. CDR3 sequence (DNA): TGTGCCAGCAGTCCGCCCACCGGGACAGCCTCGAAGACCCAGTACTTC.

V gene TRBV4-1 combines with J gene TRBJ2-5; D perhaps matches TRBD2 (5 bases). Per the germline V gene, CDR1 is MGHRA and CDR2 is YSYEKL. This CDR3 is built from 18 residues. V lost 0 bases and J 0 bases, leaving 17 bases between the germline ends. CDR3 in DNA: TGCGCCAGCAGCCAAGATCTACCCGCCGCGGACTACCAAGAGACCCAGTACTTC. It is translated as CASSQDLPAADYQETQYF.

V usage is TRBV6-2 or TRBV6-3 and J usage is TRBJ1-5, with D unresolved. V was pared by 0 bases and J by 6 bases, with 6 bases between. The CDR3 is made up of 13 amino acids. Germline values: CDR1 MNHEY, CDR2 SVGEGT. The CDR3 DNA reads TGTGCCAGCAGTTACTCGAATAGTCAGCCCCAGCATTTT. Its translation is CASSYSNSQPQHF.

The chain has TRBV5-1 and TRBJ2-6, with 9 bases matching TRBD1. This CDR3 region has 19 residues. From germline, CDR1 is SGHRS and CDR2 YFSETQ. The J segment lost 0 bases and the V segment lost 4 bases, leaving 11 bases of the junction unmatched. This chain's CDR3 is CASSPLGQGTLSGANVLTF. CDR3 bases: TGCGCCAGCAGCCCGCTCGGACAGGGGACCCTCTCTGGGGCCAACGTCCTGACTTTC. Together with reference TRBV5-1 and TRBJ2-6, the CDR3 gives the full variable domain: KAGVTQTPRYLIKTRGQQVTLSCSPISGHRSVSWYQQTPGQGLQFLFEYFSETQRNKGNFPGRFSGRQFSNSRSEMNVSTLELGDSALYLCASSPLGQGTLSGANVLTFGAGSRLTVL.

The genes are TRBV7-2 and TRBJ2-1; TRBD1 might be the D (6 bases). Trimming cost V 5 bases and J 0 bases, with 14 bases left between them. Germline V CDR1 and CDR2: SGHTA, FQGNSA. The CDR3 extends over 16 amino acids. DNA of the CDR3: TGTGCCAGCAGCCCAGGACTGGACAGCTCCTACAATGAGCAGTTCTTC. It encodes CASSPGLDSSYNEQFF.

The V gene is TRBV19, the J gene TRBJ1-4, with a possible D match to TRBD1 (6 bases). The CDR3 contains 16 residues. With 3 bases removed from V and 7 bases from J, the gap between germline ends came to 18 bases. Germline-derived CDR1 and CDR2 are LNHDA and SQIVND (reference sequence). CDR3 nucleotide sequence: TGTGCCAGTAGTATCCCCGCTGGGGGCGGCGGTGAAAAACTGTTTTTT. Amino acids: CASSIPAGGGGEKLFF.

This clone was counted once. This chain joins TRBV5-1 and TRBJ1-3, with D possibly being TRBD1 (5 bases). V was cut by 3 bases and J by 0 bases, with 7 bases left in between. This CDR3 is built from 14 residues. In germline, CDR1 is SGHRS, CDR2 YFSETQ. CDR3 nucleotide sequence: TGCGCCAGCAGCTCAGGGCCCTCTGGAAACACCATATATTTT. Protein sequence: CASSSGPSGNTIYF.

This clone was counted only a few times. Written as DNA, the CDR3 is TGTGCCAGCTCCCCCAAAGAGGGCTCTGGAAACACCATATATTTT. Its protein is CASSPKEGSGNTIYF. The genes are TRBV18 and TRBJ1-3; no definite D call. The germline gives CDR1 KGHSH, CDR2 LQKENI. The CDR3 is 15 residues long. V shed 6 bases and J shed 0 bases, with 12 bases lying between them.

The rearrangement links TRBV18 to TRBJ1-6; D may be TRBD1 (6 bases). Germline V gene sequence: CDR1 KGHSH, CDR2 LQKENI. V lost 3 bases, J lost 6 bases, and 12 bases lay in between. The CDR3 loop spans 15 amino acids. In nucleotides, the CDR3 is TGTGCCAGCTCACCCCGCGAGGACAGTAATTCACCCCTCCACTTT. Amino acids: CASSPREDSNSPLHF.

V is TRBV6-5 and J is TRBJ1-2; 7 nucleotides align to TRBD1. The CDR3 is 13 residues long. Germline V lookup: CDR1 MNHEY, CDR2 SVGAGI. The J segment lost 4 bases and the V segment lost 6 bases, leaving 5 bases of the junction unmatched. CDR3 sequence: CASRSTGSYGYTF. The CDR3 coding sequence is TGTGCCAGCAGGTCGACAGGGTCCTATGGCTACACCTTC.

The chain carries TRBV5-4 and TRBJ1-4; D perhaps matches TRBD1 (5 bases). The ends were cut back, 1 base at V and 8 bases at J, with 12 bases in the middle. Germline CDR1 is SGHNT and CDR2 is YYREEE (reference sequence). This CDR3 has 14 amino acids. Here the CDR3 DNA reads TGTGCCAGCAGCTTGAAGGGGCAAGAAGAAAAACTGTTTTTT. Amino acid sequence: CASSLKGQEEKLFF.

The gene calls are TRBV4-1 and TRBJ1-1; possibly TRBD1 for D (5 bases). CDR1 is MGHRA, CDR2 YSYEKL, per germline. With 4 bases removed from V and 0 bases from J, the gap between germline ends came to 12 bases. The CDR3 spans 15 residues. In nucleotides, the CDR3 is TGCGCCAGCAGCCCGTTTGGGGCCTTGAACACTGAAGCTTTCTTT. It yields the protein CASSPFGALNTEAFF.

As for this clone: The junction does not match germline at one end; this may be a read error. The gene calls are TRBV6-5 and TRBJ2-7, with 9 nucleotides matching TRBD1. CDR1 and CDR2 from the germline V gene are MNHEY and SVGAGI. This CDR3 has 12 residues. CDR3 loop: CAGRQGAYEQYF. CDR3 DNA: TGTGCCGGCAGACAGGGGGCCTACGAGCAGTACTTC.

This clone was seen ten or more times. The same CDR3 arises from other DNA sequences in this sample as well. The CDR3 is CASNRQGVGNQPQHF. The CDR3 DNA is TGTGCCAGCAACAGACAGGGGGTAGGCAATCAGCCCCAGCATTTT. The chain combines TRBV28 with TRBJ1-5, with 9 bases that match TRBD1. CDR1 and CDR2 from the germline V gene are MDHEN and SYDVKM. With 7 bases clipped from V and 2 bases from J, the junction kept 6 bases outside the gene matches. The CDR3 totals 15 residues.

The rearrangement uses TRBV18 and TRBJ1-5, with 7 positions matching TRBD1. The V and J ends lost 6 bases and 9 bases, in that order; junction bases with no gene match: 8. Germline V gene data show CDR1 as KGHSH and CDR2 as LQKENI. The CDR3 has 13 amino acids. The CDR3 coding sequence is TGTGCCAGCTCGCCGGGACAGTCTACGCCCCAGCATTTT. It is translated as CASSPGQSTPQHF.

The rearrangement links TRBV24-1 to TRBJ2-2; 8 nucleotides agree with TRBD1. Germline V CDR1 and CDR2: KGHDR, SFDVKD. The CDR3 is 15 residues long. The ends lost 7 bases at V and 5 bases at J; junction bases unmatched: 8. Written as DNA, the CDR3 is TGTGCCACCAGCCCGGGACAGGTCATAACCGGGGAGCTGTTTTTT. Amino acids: CATSPGQVITGELFF.

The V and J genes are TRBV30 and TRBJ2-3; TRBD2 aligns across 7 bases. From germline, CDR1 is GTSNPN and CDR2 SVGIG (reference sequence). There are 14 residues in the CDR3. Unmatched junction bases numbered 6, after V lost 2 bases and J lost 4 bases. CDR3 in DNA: TGTGCCTGGAGTTACGGACTAGAGGCAGATACGCAGTATTTT. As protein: CAWSYGLEADTQYF.

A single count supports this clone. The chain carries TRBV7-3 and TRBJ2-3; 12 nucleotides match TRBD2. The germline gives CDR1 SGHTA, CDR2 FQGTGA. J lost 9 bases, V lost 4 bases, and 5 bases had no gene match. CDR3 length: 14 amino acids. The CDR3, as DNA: TGTGCCAGCAGCTCTGGGACTAGCGGGTCCACGCAGTATTTT. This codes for CASSSGTSGSTQYF.